This TCR beta chain was found in a study of CD8 T cells in Susac syndrome. Study-level points and caveats: The relatively small number of individuals in the TCR sequencing and HLA analysis was acknowledged by the study.

Reverse transcription of roughly 0.45 to 1 ug RNA used random hexamers. TCRdb reanalysed the immunoSEQ multiplex PCR reads using MiXCR and keeps one entry per CDR3 protein. This sample has tens of thousands of distinct CDR3 sequences, with about 91% found just once. Germline V gives CDR1 SGDLS, CDR2 YYNGEE. The V and J ends lost 3 bases and 5 bases, in that order; junction bases with no gene match: 6. This CDR3 has 14 residues. About this clonotype itself: Antigen unknown.

The TCR comes from a human donor with multiple sclerosis. V is TRBV9 and J is TRBJ1-1; 8 nucleotides line up with TRBD1. The sample taken for sequencing was CD8+ T cells from PBMCs. This chain's CDR3 is CASSAKTGETEAFF. As DNA, the CDR3 is TGTGCCAGCAGCGCGAAGACAGGGGAAACTGAAGCTTTCTTT.